The present TCR beta chain was sequenced within a study of T-cell reconstitution after alpha-beta-depleted transplantation in children. The CDR3 has 16 residues. The V segment lost 3 bases and the J segment 0 bases; nucleotides outside the gene matches: 5. Construction of the TCRbeta library involved unique molecular identifiers. TCRdb re-analysed the PCR reads in MiXCR, keeping a single row per CDR3 protein. The table lists about 980,000 distinct CDR3 sequences, about 29% of them singletons. The sequence was collected from a boy under two years old who had a stem cell transplant for SCID, so the T cells may come from the graft donor. Sample: PBMCs, mostly from graft donor cells, taken 360 days after TCRalphabeta/CD19-depleted stem cell transplant. J is TRBJ2-7 and V is TRBV12-3 or TRBV12-4, with 10 positions matching TRBD1. The CDR3 bases are TGTGCCAGCAGTTTGGGACAGGGGTTTAGCTCCTACGAGCAGTACTTC. Residues: CASSLGQGFSSYEQYF.